These T cell receptor beta chains were read from a single sample in a study of T-cell memory formation after mild COVID-19. Using its own MiXCR run on the 5' RACE reads, TCRdb lists one record per CDR3 protein. The repertoire holds about 430,000 distinct CDR3 sequences, with more than 15% as singletons. Material: PBMCs or a T cell subset sorted from them (not recorded which). These receptors were obtained from a man aged 18 to 29 who had mild COVID-19 (a few samples of this study predate the infection). Cell type and time point are not known. Both conserved end residues are part of each CDR3. The order of the fields is D gene, V gene, J gene, CDR3 length, clone size, CDR3 protein, CDR3 DNA. The D gene is left open where the match is weak. Clone size is given for some rows only: seen once, a few or many times, or a class if the clone is expanded.

D gene: -; V gene: TRBV20-1; J gene: TRBJ2-3; CDR3 length: 14; clone size: -; CDR3 protein: CSARGWTSTDTQYF; CDR3 DNA: TGCAGTGCTAGGGGGTGGACTAGCACAGATACGCAGTATTTT
D gene: TRBD1; V gene: TRBV2; J gene: TRBJ2-3; CDR3 length: 16; clone size: once; CDR3 protein: CASSATTGASTDTQYF; CDR3 DNA: TGTGCCAGCAGTGCAACGACAGGGGCCAGCACAGATACGCAGTATTTT
D gene: -; V gene: TRBV15; J gene: TRBJ2-3; CDR3 length: 13; clone size: few; CDR3 protein: CATSRGGGNAQYF; CDR3 DNA: TGTGCCACCAGCAGAGGAGGCGGGAACGCACAGTATTTT
D gene: TRBD1; V gene: TRBV12-3/TRBV12-4; J gene: TRBJ1-2; CDR3 length: 16; clone size: -; CDR3 protein: CASSFSDRGRVHGYTF; CDR3 DNA: TGTGCCAGCAGTTTCTCGGACAGGGGGCGCGTCCATGGCTACACCTTC
D gene: TRBD1; V gene: TRBV28; J gene: TRBJ2-3; CDR3 length: 14; clone size: -; CDR3 protein: CASDPGQGVDTQYF; CDR3 DNA: TGTGCCAGCGACCCGGGACAGGGTGTTGATACGCAGTATTTT
D gene: TRBD2; V gene: TRBV29-1; J gene: TRBJ2-1; CDR3 length: 14; clone size: -; CDR3 protein: CSGEGTSGFGEQFF; CDR3 DNA: TGCAGCGGGGAGGGGACTAGCGGGTTTGGGGAGCAGTTCTTC
D gene: -; V gene: TRBV7-3; J gene: TRBJ2-3; CDR3 length: 14; clone size: -; CDR3 protein: CASSDIGSTDTQYF; CDR3 DNA: TGTGCCAGCAGCGACATAGGTAGCACAGATACGCAGTATTTT
D gene: -; V gene: TRBV20-1; J gene: TRBJ2-7; CDR3 length: 17; clone size: few; CDR3 protein: CSAKDMRWGDDSYEQYF; CDR3 DNA: TGCAGTGCTAAGGACATGCGATGGGGGGACGACTCCTACGAGCAGTACTTC
D gene: TRBD2; V gene: TRBV20-1; J gene: TRBJ2-5; CDR3 length: 14; clone size: -; CDR3 protein: CSAHNWERGETQYF; CDR3 DNA: TGCAGTGCGCATAACTGGGAGCGGGGAGAGACCCAGTACTTC
D gene: -; V gene: TRBV7-9; J gene: TRBJ1-2; CDR3 length: 13; clone size: -; CDR3 protein: CASSFAVYYGYTF; CDR3 DNA: TGTGCCAGCAGCTTTGCCGTGTACTATGGCTACACCTTC
D gene: -; V gene: TRBV5-4; J gene: TRBJ2-7; CDR3 length: 14; clone size: -; CDR3 protein: CASSLPAGDYEQYF; CDR3 DNA: TGTGCCAGCAGCTTGCCTGCCGGAGACTACGAGCAGTACTTC
D gene: -; V gene: TRBV7-9; J gene: TRBJ2-5; CDR3 length: 14; clone size: many; CDR3 protein: CASSFWTYLETQYF; CDR3 DNA: TGTGCCAGCAGCTTTTGGACGTACTTAGAGACCCAGTACTTC
D gene: -; V gene: TRBV5-1; J gene: TRBJ1-3; CDR3 length: 14; clone size: -; CDR3 protein: CASLIGVSGNTIYF; CDR3 DNA: TGCGCCAGCTTAATAGGGGTATCTGGAAACACCATATATTTT
D gene: TRBD1; V gene: TRBV7-2; J gene: TRBJ2-3; CDR3 length: 15; clone size: many; CDR3 protein: CASLRGQGARDTQYF; CDR3 DNA: TGTGCCAGCCTCCGCGGACAGGGGGCGAGGGATACGCAGTATTTT
D gene: -; V gene: TRBV28; J gene: TRBJ1-5; CDR3 length: 13; clone size: -; CDR3 protein: CASILRGDQPQHF; CDR3 DNA: TGTGCCAGCATCTTACGGGGGGATCAGCCCCAGCATTTT
D gene: -; V gene: TRBV3-1; J gene: TRBJ2-5; CDR3 length: 15; clone size: -; CDR3 protein: CASSQGQLLGETQYF; CDR3 DNA: TGTGCCAGCAGCCAAGGACAGTTATTAGGAGAGACCCAGTACTTC
D gene: -; V gene: TRBV15; J gene: TRBJ2-3; CDR3 length: 15; clone size: few; CDR3 protein: CATSSGVRLTDTQYF; CDR3 DNA: TGTGCCACCAGCAGTGGGGTTCGCCTCACAGATACGCAGTATTTT
D gene: TRBD1; V gene: TRBV6-5; J gene: TRBJ1-2; CDR3 length: 15; clone size: -; CDR3 protein: CASSYRGQGAYGYTF; CDR3 DNA: TGTGCCAGCAGTTACCGTGGACAGGGGGCCTATGGCTACACCTTC
D gene: TRBD1; V gene: TRBV5-1; J gene: TRBJ1-1; CDR3 length: 14; clone size: few; CDR3 protein: CASSDDRGNTEAFF; CDR3 DNA: TGCGCCAGCAGCGACGACAGGGGGAACACTGAAGCTTTCTTT
D gene: TRBD1; V gene: TRBV29-1; J gene: TRBJ2-2; CDR3 length: 14; clone size: few; CDR3 protein: CSVWTGRTAGELFF; CDR3 DNA: TGCAGCGTGTGGACAGGGCGTACGGCCGGGGAGCTGTTTTTT
D gene: -; V gene: TRBV7-2; J gene: TRBJ2-7; CDR3 length: 16; clone size: -; CDR3 protein: CASSSAIMRGAYEQYF; CDR3 DNA: TGTGCCAGCAGCTCAGCGATCATGCGCGGGGCCTACGAGCAGTACTTC
D gene: -; V gene: TRBV7-2; J gene: TRBJ1-2; CDR3 length: 13; clone size: -; CDR3 protein: CASSLDVRAGVTF; CDR3 DNA: TGTGCCAGCAGCTTAGACGTTAGGGCAGGGGTAACCTTC
D gene: TRBD1; V gene: TRBV3-1; J gene: TRBJ2-2; CDR3 length: 15; clone size: few; CDR3 protein: CASSLYRGWTGELFF; CDR3 DNA: TGTGCCAGCAGCCTATACAGGGGATGGACCGGGGAGCTGTTTTTT
D gene: -; V gene: TRBV21-1; J gene: TRBJ1-2; CDR3 length: 12; clone size: few; CDR3 protein: CAGRGGRYGYTF; CDR3 DNA: TGTGCCGGTCGGGGGGGCAGGTATGGCTACACCTTC
D gene: TRBD1; V gene: TRBV5-1; J gene: TRBJ2-1; CDR3 length: 16; clone size: -; CDR3 protein: CASSQGVLESYNEQFF; CDR3 DNA: TGCGCCAGCAGCCAGGGGGTGCTAGAGTCCTACAATGAGCAGTTCTTC
D gene: -; V gene: TRBV9; J gene: TRBJ1-3; CDR3 length: 18; clone size: -; CDR3 protein: CASSRTLRGTSGGNTIYF; CDR3 DNA: TGTGCCAGCAGCCGGACCCTAAGAGGGACTTCCGGTGGAAACACCATATATTTT
D gene: TRBD2; V gene: TRBV9; J gene: TRBJ2-5; CDR3 length: 16; clone size: -; CDR3 protein: CASSVVSSGVGETQYF; CDR3 DNA: TGTGCCAGCAGCGTAGTATCAAGCGGGGTAGGAGAGACCCAGTACTTC
D gene: -; V gene: TRBV27; J gene: TRBJ1-2; CDR3 length: 15; clone size: -; CDR3 protein: CASSLWGRSNYGYTF; CDR3 DNA: TGTGCCAGCAGTTTATGGGGAAGGTCGAACTATGGCTACACCTTC
D gene: TRBD1; V gene: TRBV6-5; J gene: TRBJ1-5; CDR3 length: 17; clone size: few; CDR3 protein: CASSYSGQGISNQPQHF; CDR3 DNA: TGTGCCAGCAGTTACTCCGGACAGGGGATCAGCAATCAGCCCCAGCATTTT
D gene: -; V gene: TRBV15; J gene: TRBJ1-3; CDR3 length: 16; clone size: once; CDR3 protein: CATSPGGGRSGNTIYF; CDR3 DNA: TGTGCCACCAGCCCCGGGGGGGGTCGCTCTGGAAACACCATATATTTT
D gene: -; V gene: TRBV12-3/TRBV12-4; J gene: TRBJ2-1; CDR3 length: 12; clone size: -; CDR3 protein: CASSLGVHEQFF; CDR3 DNA: TGTGCCAGCAGTTTAGGGGTACATGAGCAGTTCTTC
D gene: TRBD2; V gene: TRBV4-1; J gene: TRBJ2-3; CDR3 length: 16; clone size: -; CDR3 protein: CASSQGWLAGRDTQYF; CDR3 DNA: TGCGCCAGCAGCCAGGGTTGGCTAGCGGGGCGGGATACGCAGTATTTT
D gene: -; V gene: TRBV23-1; J gene: TRBJ1-5; CDR3 length: 19; clone size: few; CDR3 protein: CASSQSTGLRTGFVQPQHF; CDR3 DNA: TGCGCCAGCAGTCAATCGACCGGTCTAAGGACGGGGTTCGTGCAGCCCCAGCATTTT
D gene: -; V gene: TRBV5-1; J gene: TRBJ2-1; CDR3 length: 16; clone size: many; CDR3 protein: CASSSSDSSLYNEQFF; CDR3 DNA: TGCGCCAGCAGCTCCAGCGACTCGTCACTCTACAATGAGCAGTTCTTC
D gene: TRBD1; V gene: TRBV11-2; J gene: TRBJ1-1; CDR3 length: 17; clone size: few; CDR3 protein: CASSLNLLWTGDTEAFF; CDR3 DNA: TGTGCCAGCAGCCTCAACCTACTATGGACAGGGGACACTGAAGCTTTCTTT
D gene: -; V gene: TRBV6-2/TRBV6-3; J gene: TRBJ2-1; CDR3 length: 15; clone size: -; CDR3 protein: CASRRAQVTYNEQFF; CDR3 DNA: TGTGCCAGCCGCCGAGCGCAGGTGACCTACAATGAGCAGTTCTTC
D gene: TRBD1; V gene: TRBV19; J gene: TRBJ2-7; CDR3 length: 12; clone size: few; CDR3 protein: CASRDRGNEQYF; CDR3 DNA: TGTGCCAGCCGCGACAGGGGGAACGAGCAGTACTTC
D gene: -; V gene: TRBV4-1; J gene: TRBJ1-2; CDR3 length: 14; clone size: -; CDR3 protein: CASSQDSARGGYTF; CDR3 DNA: TGCGCCAGCAGCCAAGATTCGGCGCGGGGTGGCTACACCTTC
D gene: -; V gene: TRBV12-3/TRBV12-4; J gene: TRBJ2-5; CDR3 length: 14; clone size: few; CDR3 protein: CASSFLDQKETQYF; CDR3 DNA: TGTGCCAGCAGTTTCTTGGATCAGAAAGAGACCCAGTACTTC
D gene: -; V gene: TRBV3-1; J gene: TRBJ1-5; CDR3 length: 13; clone size: many; CDR3 protein: CASSPYSNQPQHF; CDR3 DNA: TGTGCCAGCAGCCCTTATAGCAATCAGCCCCAGCATTTT
D gene: -; V gene: TRBV3-2; J gene: TRBJ1-1; CDR3 length: 18; clone size: -; CDR3 protein: CASSDAKHTNNMNTEAFF; CDR3 DNA: TGTGCCAGCAGCGACGCGAAGCACACAAATAATATGAACACTGAAGCTTTCTTT
D gene: -; V gene: TRBV7-9; J gene: TRBJ1-1; CDR3 length: 14; clone size: -; CDR3 protein: CASSLSGANTEAFF; CDR3 DNA: TGTGCCAGCAGCTTATCAGGGGCGAACACTGAAGCTTTCTTT
D gene: -; V gene: TRBV15; J gene: TRBJ1-3; CDR3 length: 17; clone size: -; CDR3 protein: CATSRGTRDHSGNTIYF; CDR3 DNA: TGTGCCACCAGCAGAGGGACCAGGGACCACTCTGGAAACACCATATATTTT
D gene: -; V gene: TRBV20-1; J gene: TRBJ2-2; CDR3 length: 13; clone size: few; CDR3 protein: CSVTEANTGELFF; CDR3 DNA: TGCAGTGTAACAGAAGCGAACACCGGGGAGCTGTTTTTT
D gene: -; V gene: TRBV5-1; J gene: TRBJ1-5; CDR3 length: 15; clone size: -; CDR3 protein: CASSLGDVSNQPQHF; CDR3 DNA: TGCGCCAGCAGCTTGGGTGATGTTAGCAATCAGCCCCAGCATTTT
D gene: -; V gene: TRBV2; J gene: TRBJ1-2; CDR3 length: 16; clone size: few; CDR3 protein: CASSERGSALSYGYTF; CDR3 DNA: TGTGCCAGCAGTGAGAGGGGTTCGGCCTTAAGCTATGGCTACACCTTC
D gene: -; V gene: TRBV24-1; J gene: TRBJ2-3; CDR3 length: 15; clone size: few; CDR3 protein: CATSEGSPSTDTQYF; CDR3 DNA: TGTGCCACCAGTGAGGGTAGCCCTAGCACAGATACGCAGTATTTT
D gene: -; V gene: TRBV7-2; J gene: TRBJ2-1; CDR3 length: 16; clone size: -; CDR3 protein: CASSPPGLAPINEKFF; CDR3 DNA: TGTGCCAGCAGCCCTCCGGGACTTGCACCAATCAATGAGAAGTTCTTC